One sample yielded the 13 T cell receptor beta chains listed below, sequenced in a study of T cells in Graves' hyperthyroidism and ophthalmopathy. The CDR3 regions of TCR beta were amplified from RNA transcripts. The HTBI primer set was used in a first-round RT-PCR of the TCR CDR3. TCRdb reanalysed the multiplex PCR reads using MiXCR and keeps one entry per CDR3 protein. The sample yields about 740,000 distinct CDR3 sequences, 13% to 15% seen once. The specimen was blood. These receptor sequences come from a woman younger than 35 with Graves' hyperthyroidism.

This clonotype turned up a few times. The rearrangement joins TRBV12-3 or TRBV12-4 to TRBJ1-2, with D possibly being TRBD1 (5 bases). The V end was cut by 2 bases, the J end by 4 bases, with 14 bases between. This CDR3 is 15 amino acids long. Here the CDR3 DNA reads TGTGCCAGCAGTTTATCGCAGGGCTCCTCCTATGGCTACACCTTC. Residues: CASSLSQGSSYGYTF.

This clonotype has only a few counts. This chain links TRBV12-3 or TRBV12-4 with TRBJ2-7, with TRBD1 as a possible D gene (6 bases). Trimming cost V 8 bases and J 4 bases, with 15 bases left between them. This CDR3 has 13 amino acids. The CDR3 loop reads CASRLKGDYEQYF. The CDR3 region has the DNA TGTGCCAGCCGGCTTAAGGGGGATTACGAGCAGTACTTC.

The chain couples TRBV18 to TRBJ2-5; D uncertain. CDR3 size: 14 residues. Germline V gene data show CDR1 as KGHSH and CDR2 as LQKENI. V lost 0 bases to trimming and J lost 3 bases, with 8 bases between them. The CDR3 reads CASSPPSVKETQYF. CDR3 nucleotides: TGTGCCAGCTCACCACCTTCGGTTAAAGAGACCCAGTACTTC.

This clonotype was seen a handful of times. This sequence may be a read error, since a much larger clone differs from it by one base. The chain has TRBV2 and TRBJ1-1; D is uncertain. The CDR3 totals 14 residues. The V end lost 7 bases, the J end lost 5 bases, and 17 bases lay between the germline ends. Per germline, CDR1 SNHLY and CDR2 FYNNEI. The DNA for the CDR3 is TGTGCCAGCACTACCCGGTCCTTGGGAACTGAAGCTTTCTTT. It translates to CASTTRSLGTEAFF.

The chain has TRBV19 and TRBJ1-1; 8 bases agree with TRBD1. Germline trimming cut 8 bases from V and 4 bases from J; bases unmatched to any gene: 6. The CDR3 contains 13 residues. The germline V gene has CDR1 LNHDA and CDR2 SQIVND (reference sequence). DNA for the CDR3: TGTGCCAGTCAACAGGGGGTTCCCACTGAAGCTTTCTTT. Its protein product is CASQQGVPTEAFF.

There are many counts of this clonotype. The CDR3 loop is CASSGARYNEQFF. CDR3 nucleotide sequence: TGTGCCAGCAGTGGGGCCAGATACAATGAGCAGTTCTTC. The chain employs TRBV12-3 or TRBV12-4 and TRBJ2-1; weak D call: TRBD1 (5 bases). This CDR3 comprises 13 residues. V lost 5 bases to trimming and J lost 4 bases, with 9 bases between them.

Many counts were recorded for this clonotype. This chain connects TRBV9 to TRBJ2-5, with 9 bases that match TRBD2. J gave up 5 bases and V 2 bases, and 10 bases lay outside the gene matches. This CDR3 has 16 amino acids. CDR1 is SGDLS and CDR2 is YYNGEE in the germline V gene. CDR3 bases: TGTGCCAGCAGCGTTCTTGGCGGGAGGGCCAGGGAGACCCAGTACTTC. It is translated as CASSVLGGRARETQYF.

This clonotype has ten or more counts. This rearrangement joins TRBV10-3 to TRBJ2-5; 8 nucleotides agree with TRBD2. The germline V gene has CDR1 ENHRY and CDR2 SYGVKD. The V and J ends lost 7 bases and 0 bases, in that order; junction bases with no gene match: 7. The CDR3 is made up of 15 amino acids. In DNA form, the CDR3 reads TGTGCCATCAACCGACTAGCGTTCTACCAAGAGACCCAGTACTTC. Translating gives CAINRLAFYQETQYF.

This clonotype was counted at least ten times. V usage is TRBV28 and J usage is TRBJ1-1; no clear D gene. The ends were cut back, 5 bases at V and 1 base at J, with 11 bases in the middle. The CDR3 spans 14 residues. The germline gives CDR1 MDHEN, CDR2 SYDVKM. As DNA, the CDR3 is TGTGCCAGCAGTCCTTGGGCGGAGAACACTGAAGCTTTCTTT. Translation gives CASSPWAENTEAFF.

Points on this clonotype: A single base separates this from a much larger clone, so it may be a read error. This sequence joins TRBV28 and TRBJ1-1, with D perhaps matching TRBD1 (5 bases). CDR1 is MDHEN and CDR2 is SYDVKM in the germline V gene. This CDR3 has 15 amino acids. V gave up 4 bases and J gave up 5 bases, with 17 bases separating them. CDR3 nucleotide sequence: TGTGCCAGCAGTTCCGGACGGGGGGAATGGACTGAAGCTTTCTTT. Translating gives CASSSGRGEWTEAFF.

This clonotype was counted at least ten times. The V gene is TRBV6-1, the J gene TRBJ2-2; no reliable D call. Germline CDR1 MNHNS, CDR2 SASEGT. Trimming took off 5 bases at V and 2 bases at J, with 18 bases between the two ends. The length of the CDR3 is 17 residues. The CDR3, as DNA: TGTGCCAGCAGTCAACTCGGCCCCGCCTTTAACACCGGGGAGCTGTTTTTT. It translates to CASSQLGPAFNTGELFF.

This clonotype was picked up many times. V gene TRBV20-1 combines with J gene TRBJ2-2; D not certain. Trimming stripped 3 bases from V and 4 bases from J, with 9 bases between. Germline V gives CDR1 DFQATT, CDR2 SNEGSKA (reference sequence). This CDR3 comprises 13 residues. In DNA form, the CDR3 reads TGCAGTGCTAGGAGCCGGACCACCGGGGAGCTGTTTTTT. Amino acids: CSARSRTTGELFF.

This clonotype has at least ten counts. This rearrangement joins TRBV2 to TRBJ2-7; D is possibly TRBD1 or TRBD2 (6 bases each). V was pared by 1 base and J by 2 bases, with 9 bases between. Germline V lookup: CDR1 SNHLY, CDR2 FYNNEI. The CDR3 covers 14 residues. The CDR3 DNA reads as TGTGCCAGCAGTGAAGGAGGGGGGACCTACGAGCAGTACTTC. As protein: CASSEGGGTYEQYF. The full variable domain, rest sourced from reference TRBV2 and TRBJ2-7, is EPEVTQTPSHQVTQMGQEVILRCVPISNHLYFYWYRQILGQKVEFLVSFYNNEISEKSEIFDDQFSVERPDGSNFTLKIRSTKLEDSAMYFCASSEGGGTYEQYFGPGTRLTVT.